Listed below are T cell receptor beta chains from one sample, sequenced in a study of blood T cell repertoires in COVID-19. The repertoire was sequenced with immunoSEQ multiplex PCR; TCRdb's copy has only in-frame clones and lacks some. The sample records 200,000 to 250,000 clones, around 90% being singletons. Sequencing was carried out using peripheral blood. These TCRs come from a man aged 30-40 years with acute or convalescent COVID-19. The CDR3 runs from the conserved cysteine through the conserved F or W. Each record gives: J gene, D gene, V gene, clone size, CDR3 DNA, CDR3 protein. The D gene is left open where the match is weak. The listing skips clone size in some rows; elsewhere it reads once, few, many or a size class.

J: TRBJ1-6
D: TRBD1
V: TRBV6-5
size: -
DNA: TGTGCCAGCAGTAAGACAGGGAAGAATTCACCCCTCCACTTT
CDR3: CASSKTGKNSPLHF

J: TRBJ1-2
D: -
V: TRBV4-1
size: -
DNA: TGCGCCAGCAGCCAAGATGTGGCAGGGGATACCTATGGCTACACCTTC
CDR3: CASSQDVAGDTYGYTF

J: TRBJ1-5
D: -
V: TRBV12-3/TRBV12-4
size: -
DNA: TGTGCCAGCAGTTCAGAGGGAGCTCAGCCCCAGCATTTT
CDR3: CASSSEGAQPQHF

J: TRBJ2-7
D: -
V: TRBV27
size: few
DNA: TGTGCCAGCAGTGTAAGGGGGTACGAGCAGTACTTC
CDR3: CASSVRGYEQYF

J: TRBJ2-7
D: -
V: TRBV27
size: -
DNA: TGTGCCAGCGGGCGACAGGATTTCTCCTACGAGCAGTACTTC
CDR3: CASGRQDFSYEQYF

J: TRBJ1-2
D: -
V: TRBV4-1
size: -
DNA: TGCGCCAGCAGCCAAGATTACAGCAAAGCTAACTATGGCTACACCTTC
CDR3: CASSQDYSKANYGYTF

J: TRBJ2-7
D: TRBD2
V: TRBV11-2
size: -
DNA: TGTGCCAGCAGCTTAGATGGACCCAGCGCTAGCGGGGGTTACGAGCAGTACTTC
CDR3: CASSLDGPSASGGYEQYF

J: TRBJ2-7
D: -
V: TRBV9
size: -
DNA: TGTGCCAGCAGCGTAGTTGGTACAGGTCAATCCTACGAGCAGTACTTC
CDR3: CASSVVGTGQSYEQYF

J: TRBJ2-2
D: -
V: TRBV19
size: -
DNA: TGTGCCAGTAGATACAGGGTCCTCACCGGGGAGCTGTTTTTT
CDR3: CASRYRVLTGELFF

J: TRBJ1-4
D: -
V: TRBV5-6
size: -
DNA: TGTGCCAGCAGCTTGCTTCCAGCAGGCGATGAAAAACTGTTTTTT
CDR3: CASSLLPAGDEKLFF

J: TRBJ2-4
D: TRBD2
V: TRBV3-1/TRBV3-2
size: -
DNA: TGTGCCAGCAGCCTGGCGGGAGGAGCCAAAAACATTCAGTACTTC
CDR3: CASSLAGGAKNIQYF

J: TRBJ2-7
D: -
V: TRBV19
size: -
DNA: TGTGCCAGTAGTATGCGGTCTGGCTACGAGCAGTACTTC
CDR3: CASSMRSGYEQYF

J: TRBJ2-2
D: TRBD1
V: TRBV7-3
size: -
DNA: TGTGCCAGCAGCTTACAGGGGGCTGCCGGGGAGCTGTTTTTT
CDR3: CASSLQGAAGELFF

J: TRBJ2-7
D: -
V: TRBV27
size: -
DNA: TGTGCCAGCAAACGGTGGGAGGAGGGCTACGAGCAGTACTTC
CDR3: CASKRWEEGYEQYF

J: TRBJ2-5
D: -
V: TRBV11-1
size: -
DNA: TGTGCCAGCAGCATGGGGGAGGCCCAGTACTTC
CDR3: CASSMGEAQYF

J: TRBJ2-1
D: -
V: TRBV5-1
size: -
DNA: TGCGCCAGCAGCTTGGCAGCAGGGGAGCAGTTCTTC
CDR3: CASSLAAGEQFF

J: TRBJ2-2
D: TRBD1
V: TRBV28
size: -
DNA: TGTGCCAGCACCCCTTTCGGGACAGGGAATACCGGGGAGCTGTTTTTT
CDR3: CASTPFGTGNTGELFF

J: TRBJ2-1
D: -
V: TRBV18
size: -
DNA: TGTGCCAGCTCACCCCCGGGACACAGCTCCTACAATGAGCAGTTCTTC
CDR3: CASSPPGHSSYNEQFF

J: TRBJ2-3
D: TRBD1
V: TRBV11-3
size: -
DNA: TGTGCCAGCAGCTTAGGGGGGACAGACAGCGATACGCAGTATTTT
CDR3: CASSLGGTDSDTQYF

J: TRBJ1-1
D: -
V: TRBV28
size: -
DNA: TGTGCCAGCAGTTCCCCTCGCGGGGGGCGCCGGACTGAAGCTTTCTTT
CDR3: CASSSPRGGRRTEAFF

J: TRBJ2-6
D: -
V: TRBV19
size: -
DNA: TGTGCCAGTAGTCGTCAGGGGACGGCTGGGGCCAACGTCCTGACTTTC
CDR3: CASSRQGTAGANVLTF

J: TRBJ2-6
D: -
V: TRBV2
size: -
DNA: TGTGCCAGCAGTGTCACTGGGGCCAACGTCCTGACTTTC
CDR3: CASSVTGANVLTF